The clone carrying this T cell receptor beta chain was picked up many times. Every TCR cDNA molecule bore its own unique molecular identifier. TCRdb re-derived calls from the 5' RACE reads in MiXCR, one entry per CDR3 protein. The sample lists 9,500 to 11,000 distinct CDR3 sequences, approximately 5.8% occurring once. Stated time point: sample taken at primary tumor resection. Samples were obtained from 70 or so donors, all untreated early-stage non-small cell lung cancer patients. Unsorted tumor, nontumor lung tissue or cryopreserved PBMC supplied the whole RNA. The sample comes from a study of spatial heterogeneity in lung cancer. Study-wide context: Detection consistently captured more beta-chain sequences than alpha-chain sequences.

Germline CDR1 reads LGHNT; CDR2 reads FRNRAP. With V trimmed by 6 bases and J by 4 bases, 8 bases remained unmatched. The CDR3 covers 15 residues. This sequence originates from a male donor with early-stage non-small cell lung cancer. Sequences were derived from PBMCs, sampled at surgery. V is TRBV12-5 and J is TRBJ1-1, with TRBD1 identical over 10 bases. DNA for the CDR3: TGTGCTAGTGGGGACCACCGGACAGGGGGCACTGAAGCTTTCTTT. Amino acid sequence: CASGDHRTGGTEAFF.